This T cell receptor beta chain was captured by sequencing in a study of tumor-infiltrating lymphocytes in localized non-small cell lung cancer. TCRdb keeps only in-frame clones here, not all; method: immunoSEQ multiplex PCR. The sample includes 11,000 or so clones, approximately 83% of them seen just once. Sample share makes this clone medium-sized. Its antigen is not identified. In germline, CDR1 is SGHRS, CDR2 YFSETQ. With V trimmed by 4 bases and J by 4 bases, 0 bases remained unmatched. The CDR3 consists of 13 residues. Regarding the study as a whole: Not all patients were TCR sequenced, owing to tissue quantity.

The sample was uninvolved lung tissue not adjacent to the tumor. The chain carries TRBV5-1 and TRBJ1-2, with 11 bases lining up with TRBD1. The sequence came from a human donor with non-small cell lung cancer. CDR3 in amino acids: CASSGTGGYGYTF. CDR3 bases: TGCGCCAGCAGCGGGACAGGGGGCTATGGCTACACCTTC.